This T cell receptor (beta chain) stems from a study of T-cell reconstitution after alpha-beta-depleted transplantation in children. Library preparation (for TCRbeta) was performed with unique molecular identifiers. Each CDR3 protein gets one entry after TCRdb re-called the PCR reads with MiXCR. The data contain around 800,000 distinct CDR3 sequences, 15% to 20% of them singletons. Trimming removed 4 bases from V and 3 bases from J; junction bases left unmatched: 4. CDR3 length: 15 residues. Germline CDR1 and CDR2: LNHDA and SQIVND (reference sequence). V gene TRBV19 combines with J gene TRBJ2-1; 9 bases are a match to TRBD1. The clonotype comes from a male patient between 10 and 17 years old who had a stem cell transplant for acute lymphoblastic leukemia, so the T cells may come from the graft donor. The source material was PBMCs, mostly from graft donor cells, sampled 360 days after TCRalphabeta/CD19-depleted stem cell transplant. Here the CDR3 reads CASSTDRGGYNEQFF. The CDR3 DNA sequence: TGTGCCAGTAGTACGGACAGGGGAGGCTACAATGAGCAGTTCTTC.